Sequencing of this T cell receptor beta chain was carried out in a study of early T cells in non-severe SARS-CoV-2 infection. Turning to the study itself: Unsorted whole blood bulk RNA was sequenced, with unpaired chains.

Study-wide results and limits: There was a bias toward anti-spike CD8 responses in VDJdb matching, which missed private and CD4 specificities.

V lost 5 bases to trimming and J lost 2 bases, with 13 bases between them. From germline, CDR1 is MNHNS and CDR2 SASEGT. The CDR3 length is 14 residues. Concerning this clonotype: Its antigen is not identified.

Unique molecular identifiers were added to individual cDNA molecules. MiXCR, run by TCRdb on the 5' RACE reads, gives a single entry per CDR3 protein. The sample carries about 56,000 distinct CDR3 sequences, approximately 10% recorded once. The sequence came from an adult who was a healthcare worker with PCR-confirmed SARS-CoV-2 infection or an uninfected control (not recorded which). The V call is TRBV6-1, the J call TRBJ2-7, with D maybe TRBD2 (6 bases). What was sequenced was whole blood. The CDR3 DNA reads as TGTGCCAGCAGTATGAGCGGGTCGGCCTACGAGCAGTACTTC. This gives the protein CASSMSGSAYEQYF.